Each of the 5 T cell receptor beta chains below was sequenced from the same sample in a study of TET2 disruption in CD19-targeted CAR T cells (dated by TCRdb to the late 2010s). The antigens of these receptors remain unknown. Library method: the immunoSEQ multiplex PCR assay. TCRdb's version of the immuneACCESS table is confined to in-frame rearrangements and falls short of the full clone set. An unresolved V gene accounts for under half of the shortfall where checked; the remainder is of unknown origin. This sample's records show under 30,000 clones. The top ten hold 1.9% of the sample. What this sample's treatment or condition label stands for: autologous CTL019 cells: CD19 CAR with 4-1BB and CD3 zeta domains. Material: CD8- CAR+ T cells sorted from cultured blood T cells, obtained for CD19 CAR T cell therapy. The sample's cell subset or site, from its label and the paper: CD8-negative CAR-positive T cells from the infusion product. The origin of the receptors is a man aged 65 to 85 with chronic lymphocytic leukemia.

A word on this clone: The sequenced fragment ends 3 residues before the CDR3 boundary, so the rest is inferred from the germline J gene. The V call is TRBV7-9, the J call TRBJ1-1, with 9 nucleotides matching TRBD1. Germline V gene sequence: CDR1 SEHNR, CDR2 FQNEAQ (reference sequence). This CDR3 is 13 amino acids long. CDR3 DNA, as far as it was read: TGTGCCAGCAGCCTAATGGACAGGGGAGAA. Translated, it gives CASSLMDRGE. In full, the CDR3 reads CASSLMDRGEAFF.

Remarks on this clone: Read data end 3 residues before the CDR3 end; the end is taken from the germline J gene. The chain has TRBV18 and TRBJ2-4; D is unresolved. CDR1 and CDR2 (germline): KGHSH, LQKENI. CDR3 length: 13 residues. CDR3 residues: CASSPDFSYGQYF. Incomplete CDR3 DNA: TGTGCCAGCTCACCAGACTTCTCTTATGGT.

Concerning this clone: One end of the junction does not line up with germline, which may come from a read error. From the germline J gene comes the end of the CDR3, since the read stops 3 residues before it. The rearrangement uses TRBV4-2 and TRBJ2-7; 10 nucleotides line up with TRBD1. This CDR3 comprises 12 residues. Germline-derived CDR1 and CDR2 are LGHNA and YNFKEQ. CDR3 sequence: CASSDRGREQYF. CDR3 bases read: TGCGCCAGCAGCGACAGGGGGCGCGAG.

Comment on this clone: The read gets to within 3 residues of the CDR3 end, and the germline J gene fills in the rest. The chain is built from TRBV19 and TRBJ1-1; no clear D gene. The V end lost 0 bases, the J end lost 1 base, and 6 bases lay between the germline ends. The CDR3 length is 14 residues. CDR1 and CDR2 from the germline V gene are LNHDA and SQIVND (reference sequence). CDR3 bases read: TGTGCCAGTAGTATAGATAGCCGGAACACTGAA. Translating it yields CASSIDSRNTE. The entire CDR3 protein is CASSIDSRNTEAFF.

Details on this clone: With the read ending 3 residues before the CDR3 end, the germline J gene is used to fill in that end. The chain uses TRBV19 and TRBJ2-3, with 7 bases lining up with TRBD1. Germline V gene data show CDR1 as LNHDA and CDR2 as SQIVND (reference sequence). The ends lost 7 bases at V and 1 base at J; junction bases unmatched: 8. This CDR3 has 15 residues. CDR3 DNA, as far as it was read: TGTGCCAGTATTTCAACAGGGGTGGGCACAGATACG. Protein sequence: CASISTGVGTDT. The whole CDR3 region reads CASISTGVGTDTQYF.